This T cell receptor (beta chain) was recorded in a study of T cells after yellow fever vaccination. Overall study context: Researchers used SMART-Seq v4 Ultra Low Input to prepare fractions that had low cell numbers. Findings and caveats of the study: Primary-vaccination clones mostly resurfaced post-booster (96% CD4, under 90% CD8).

J gave up 2 bases and V 9 bases, and 7 bases lay outside the gene matches. Per germline, CDR1 SGHTA and CDR2 FQGNSA. The CDR3 length is 14 residues. This clonotype showed up many times. The target antigen is unknown. One entry per CDR3 protein results from TCRdb running MiXCR on the 5' RACE reads. The data show 610,000 or so distinct CDR3 sequences, with over 9% seen just once and approximately 15% held by the top ten. The chain employs TRBV7-2 and TRBJ2-1, with 7 bases that match TRBD1. The source of this sequence is a man aged 30 to 39 who received the YFV17D yellow fever vaccine. This specimen was PBMCs, taken on the day of the yellow fever booster vaccination. CDR3 loop: CASSTGQPYNEQFF. Here the CDR3 DNA reads TGTGCCAGTTCGACGGGACAGCCCTACAATGAGCAGTTCTTC.